Below are 26 T cell receptor beta chains sequenced from a single sample in a study of blood T cell repertoires in COVID-19. TCRdb keeps only in-frame clones here, not all; method: immunoSEQ multiplex PCR. Among approximately 290,000 clones, around 85% were seen once, and the ten largest hold 0.87%. Sequenced: peripheral blood. The receptors originated from a human donor with COVID-19, enrolled during active disease. The donor label of this sample is uncertain.

This chain connects TRBV3-1 (or the pseudogene TRBV3-2) to TRBJ2-1; 7 bases fit TRBD2. Germline lookup yields CDR1 LGHDT and CDR2 YNNKEL (reference sequence). The CDR3 spans 13 residues. V dropped 6 bases and J dropped 4; count of bases not matched to a gene: 3. This CDR3 is CASRGAGYNEQFF. CDR3 DNA: TGTGCCAGCAGGGGAGCGGGGTACAATGAGCAGTTCTTC.

The chain carries TRBV5-6 and TRBJ2-2; a possible D gene is TRBD2 (5 bases). Germline V gene lookup returns CDR1 SGHDT and CDR2 YYEEEE. This CDR3 has 13 amino acids. V lost 1 base to trimming and J lost 6 bases, with 7 bases between them. Here the CDR3 reads CASSLSGSGELFF. CDR3 in DNA: TGTGCCAGCAGCTTGAGCGGATCCGGGGAGCTGTTTTTT.

V is TRBV6-5 and J is TRBJ1-1, with D uncertain. This CDR3 is built from 14 residues. Germline V gene lookup returns CDR1 MNHEY and CDR2 SVGAGI. V lost 0 bases and J 6 bases, leaving 11 bases between the germline ends. CDR3 in amino acids: CASSYSFGRAEAFF. The CDR3 bases are TGTGCCAGCAGTTACTCTTTTGGGAGGGCTGAAGCTTTCTTT.

The chain joins TRBV6-2 or TRBV6-3 to TRBJ2-7; 7 positions agree with TRBD2. J was trimmed by 0 bases and V by 5 bases; bases with no gene match: 7. The length of the CDR3 is 15 residues. CDR1 is MNHEY, CDR2 SVGEGT, per germline. CDR3: CASSRSGASSYEQYF. CDR3 sequence (DNA): TGTGCCAGCAGTAGGAGCGGGGCAAGCTCCTACGAGCAGTACTTC.

The chain links TRBV7-2 to TRBJ2-7; TRBD2 matches at 8 bases. Germline trimming cut 2 bases from V and 4 bases from J; bases unmatched to any gene: 7. The CDR3 loop spans 15 amino acids. The germline CDR1 and CDR2 sequences are SGHTA and FQGNSA. The CDR3 DNA reads as TGTGCCAGCAGCTTAACCTTGGGACTAGAATACGAGCAGTACTTC. The encoded protein is CASSLTLGLEYEQYF.

The chain couples TRBV10-3 to TRBJ2-1; D possibly corresponds to TRBD1 (6 bases). The CDR3 sequence is 12 residues long. Per germline, CDR1 ENHRY and CDR2 SYGVKD. V was trimmed by 3 bases and J by 9 bases, leaving 9 bases between them. The CDR3 DNA reads TGTGCCATCAGTGAAGGACAGAGTGAGCAGTTCTTC. It yields the protein CAISEGQSEQFF.

The CDR3 is CASMRSSYEQYF. As DNA, the CDR3 is TGTGCCAGCATGCGGAGCTCCTACGAGCAGTACTTC. J is TRBJ2-7 and V is TRBV12-3 or TRBV12-4; D not resolved. CDR3 length: 12 residues. V was cut by 7 bases and J by 0 bases, with 7 bases left in between.

The chain combines TRBV5-4 with TRBJ1-4; D perhaps matches TRBD1 (5 bases). The CDR3 totals 16 residues. Germline CDR1 reads SGHNT; CDR2 reads YYREEE (reference sequence). V was trimmed by 4 bases and J by 3 bases, leaving 16 bases between them. This CDR3 is CASSGPQGVANEKLFF. CDR3 nucleotides: TGTGCCAGCAGCGGCCCCCAGGGTGTAGCTAATGAAAAACTGTTTTTT.

The chain is built from TRBV4-1 and TRBJ2-1; a possible D gene is TRBD1 (6 bases). Germline values: CDR1 MGHRA, CDR2 YSYEKL. V was pared by 0 bases and J by 7 bases, with 16 bases between. This CDR3 comprises 16 residues. The CDR3 sequence is CASSQDPRTRGNEQFF. The CDR3 bases are TGCGCCAGCAGCCAAGATCCGAGAACTAGGGGGAATGAGCAGTTCTTC.

This clone was picked up a small number of times. The V call is TRBV10-3, the J call TRBJ1-1; D is uncertain. Germline V lookup: CDR1 ENHRY, CDR2 SYGVKD. The germline V and J ends were trimmed by 2 bases and 5 bases, with 15 bases remaining between them. This CDR3 has 15 residues. CDR3 region: CAISEGEGLPTEAFF. CDR3 coding DNA: TGTGCCATCAGTGAGGGAGAGGGCCTACCAACTGAAGCTTTCTTT.

The chain joins TRBV7-2 to TRBJ2-6; TRBD1 is a possible D gene (6 bases). Germline CDR1 SGHTA, CDR2 FQGNSA. This CDR3 comprises 16 residues. With 1 base removed from V and 1 base from J, the gap between germline ends came to 8 bases. In DNA form, the CDR3 reads TGTGCCAGCAGCTTAGACCAGGGGTCTGGGGCCAACGTCCTGACTTTC. It specifies CASSLDQGSGANVLTF.

The rearrangement links TRBV6-5 to TRBJ1-5, with 9 bases matching TRBD1. V was clipped by 11 bases and J by 5 bases; unmatched bases: 7. Germline V gene sequence: CDR1 MNHEY, CDR2 SVGAGI. This CDR3 comprises 13 residues. As DNA, the CDR3 is TGTGCCTCAAGACAGGGGGGGGATCAGCCCCAGCATTTT. The encoded protein is CASRQGGDQPQHF.

The rearrangement joins TRBV14 to TRBJ2-4; possibly TRBD2 for D (6 bases). The CDR3 is made up of 14 amino acids. Germline V CDR1 and CDR2: SGHDN, FVKESK. V gave up 0 bases and J gave up 9 bases, with 12 bases separating them. The DNA of the CDR3 is TGTGCCAGCAGCCAAGATCCTGGGGGGAGCATTCAGTACTTC. Its translation: CASSQDPGGSIQYF.

The rearrangement links TRBV6-2 or TRBV6-3 to TRBJ2-1, with 10 bases matching TRBD2. With 3 bases clipped from V and 7 bases from J, the junction kept 0 bases outside the gene matches. Germline loops: CDR1 MNHEY, CDR2 SVGEGT. This CDR3 is built from 13 residues. The DNA for the CDR3 is TGTGCCAGCAGTTATAGCGGGAGGAATGAGCAGTTCTTC. It encodes CASSYSGRNEQFF.

This clone was seen more than once but under ten times. The rearrangement joins TRBV15 to TRBJ1-3; D gene unclear. Trimming shortened V by 0 bases and J by 8 bases, and 11 bases separated the two germline ends. This CDR3 is 14 amino acids long. Per the germline V gene, CDR1 is LNHNV and CDR2 is YYDKDF (reference sequence). The CDR3 is CATSRDRSRDTIYF. In DNA form, the CDR3 reads TGTGCCACCAGCAGAGACCGGTCTAGAGACACCATATATTTT. The full variable domain, rest sourced from reference TRBV15 and TRBJ1-3, is DAMVIQNPRYQVTQFGKPVTLSCSQTLNHNVMYWYQQKSSQAPKLLFHYYDKDFNNEADTPDNFQSRRPNTSFCFLDIRSPGLGDTAMYLCATSRDRSRDTIYFGEGSWLTVV.

The V and J genes are TRBV28 and TRBJ2-1; 10 bases line up with TRBD2. There are 16 residues in the CDR3. J lost 4 bases, V lost 3 bases, and 6 bases had no gene match. Germline CDR1 is MDHEN and CDR2 is SYDVKM. The CDR3 loop reads CASSLSGTSAYNEQFF. DNA for the CDR3: TGTGCCAGCAGTTTGTCCGGGACTAGCGCTTACAATGAGCAGTTCTTC.

The rearrangement joins TRBV29-1 to TRBJ2-7; the D gene is possibly TRBD2 (5 bases). Germline loops: CDR1 SQVTM, CDR2 ANQGSEA. V was shortened by 3 bases and J by 6 bases, with 9 bases between the two germline ends. CDR3 length: 11 amino acids. In nucleotides, the CDR3 is TGCAGCGTTGAGGCTAGCTTCGAGCAGTACTTC. As protein: CSVEASFEQYF.

The V gene is TRBV11-2, the J gene TRBJ2-4; D is perhaps TRBD2 (5 bases). The CDR3 has 13 amino acids. V lost 8 bases to trimming and J lost 2 bases, with 10 bases between them. Germline V gives CDR1 SGHAT, CDR2 FQNNGV. The CDR3: CASLRGSKNIQYF. For the CDR3, the DNA is TGTGCCAGCCTCCGGGGTTCCAAAAACATTCAGTACTTC.

The rearrangement links TRBV30 to TRBJ2-5; TRBD2 agrees at 9 bases. The CDR3 spans 11 residues. The germline gives CDR1 GTSNPN, CDR2 SVGIG (reference sequence). The CDR3 sequence is CGGGGRETQYF. The CDR3 bases are TGTGGCGGGGGGGGGAGAGAGACCCAGTACTTC. The full variable domain, rest sourced from reference TRBV30 and TRBJ2-5, is SQTIHQWPATLVQPVGSPLSLECTVEGTSNPNLYWYRQAAGRGLQLLFYSVGIGQISSEVPQNLSASRPQDRQFILSSKKLLLSDSGFYLCGGGGRETQYFGPGTRLLVL.

The chain couples TRBV7-2 to TRBJ2-7, with a weak D call TRBD2 (6 bases). Germline CDR1 reads SGHTA; CDR2 reads FQGNSA. The CDR3 consists of 13 residues. Trimming removed 5 bases at V and 12 bases at J, with 20 bases between. The CDR3 loop reads CASSDPLAPMGYF. The CDR3 DNA is TGTGCCAGCAGCGATCCTCTAGCGCCGATGGGGTACTTC.

This chain links TRBV7-9 with TRBJ1-4; D is unclear. The germline V and J ends were trimmed by 5 bases and 5 bases, with 6 bases remaining between them. The CDR3 extends over 12 amino acids. Germline loops: CDR1 SEHNR, CDR2 FQNEAQ (reference sequence). This CDR3 is CASSPGNEKLFF. The CDR3 coding sequence is TGTGCCAGCAGCCCCGGGAATGAAAAACTGTTTTTT.

The chain combines TRBV5-1 with TRBJ2-3; 9 bases are shared with TRBD2. Trimming cost V 0 bases and J 3 bases; bases outside gene matches: 2. This CDR3 contains 15 residues. Germline V gives CDR1 SGHRS, CDR2 YFSETQ. The CDR3 DNA follows: TGCGCCAGCAGCTTGGGCAGCGGGAGGACAGATACGCAGTATTTT. Amino acids: CASSLGSGRTDTQYF.

This clone has only a few counts. The chain combines TRBV10-2 with TRBJ1-2, with D possibly TRBD1 on 6 matching bases. Trimming shortened V by 0 bases and J by 4 bases, and 9 bases separated the two germline ends. From germline, CDR1 is WSHSY and CDR2 SAAADI. The CDR3 covers 14 residues. The CDR3 bases are TGCGCCAGCAGTGAGTCTGGACAGATCTATGGCTACACCTTC. This translates into CASSESGQIYGYTF.

The CDR3 DNA reads TGTGCCATCAGTAAGACTAGCGGGAGGGCCTACGAGCAGTACTTC. Translation gives CAISKTSGRAYEQYF. The genes are TRBV10-3 and TRBJ2-7; TRBD2 agrees at 14 bases. Germline CDR1 and CDR2: ENHRY and SYGVKD. The V and J ends lost 5 bases and 2 bases, in that order; junction bases with no gene match: 2. The CDR3 sequence is 15 residues long.

This clone was recorded only once. V and J are TRBV7-2 and TRBJ1-1, with a possible D match to TRBD1 (5 bases). The CDR3 is 15 amino acids. Looked up from germline, CDR1 is SGHTA and CDR2 is FQGNSA. Trimming took 5 bases from V and 9 from J, leaving 22 bases between them. The CDR3 DNA sequence: TGTGCCAGCAGCACCCACTCCTGGCAGGGTAATAAAGCTTTCTTT. This translates into CASSTHSWQGNKAFF.

The CDR3 nucleotides read TGCAGTGCTAGTGCAGGGGGGTATGGCAATGAGCAGTTCTTC. Amino acid sequence: CSASAGGYGNEQFF. The chain has TRBV20-1 and TRBJ2-1; D possibly corresponds to TRBD1 (7 bases). Germline values: CDR1 DFQATT, CDR2 SNEGSKA (reference sequence). V was shortened by 3 bases and J by 6 bases, with 15 bases between the two germline ends. This CDR3 is 14 amino acids long.